One and the same sample provided the 4 T cell receptor beta chains below, sequenced in a study of cytotoxic CD8 clonotypes in ibrutinib-treated CLL. The table came from immunoSEQ multiplex PCR; TCRdb's copy has only in-frame clones and leaves some out. The sample contains roughly 160,000 clones, roughly 80% of which appear only once. The specimen was PBMCs, collected after 24 months of ibrutinib treatment. The receptors were sampled from a human donor with chronic lymphocytic leukemia.

The chain employs TRBV6-6 and TRBJ1-3, with no clear D. Looked up from germline, CDR1 is MNHNY and CDR2 is SVGAGI (reference sequence). The CDR3 covers 14 residues. Between the trimmed V and J ends, which lost 6 bases and 2 bases, there was a span of 11 bases. This CDR3 reads CASSRPGTGNTIYF. The CDR3 coding sequence is TGTGCCAGCAGCCGTCCGGGAACTGGAAACACCATATATTTT.

The V gene is TRBV11-2, the J gene TRBJ1-2; D remains ambiguous. V dropped 1 base and J dropped 4 bases, with 10 bases sitting between them. This CDR3 comprises 14 residues. Germline V gene sequence: CDR1 SGHAT, CDR2 FQNNGV. The CDR3 region has the DNA TGTGCCAGCAGCTTAGGGTCCGGTCTCTATGGCTACACCTTC. It codes for CASSLGSGLYGYTF.

The chain recombines TRBV6-1 with TRBJ1-6, with a weak D call TRBD1 (5 bases). CDR3 length: 15 residues. CDR1 is MNHNS and CDR2 is SASEGT in the germline V gene. The V gene lost 6 bases and the J gene lost 6 bases, with 15 bases spanning the gap. CDR3 protein: CASRQGFDGNSPLHF. CDR3 sequence (DNA): TGTGCCAGCAGGCAGGGTTTCGATGGTAATTCACCCCTCCACTTT.

The rearrangement joins TRBV25-1 to TRBJ1-3; a weak D match, TRBD1 (5 bases). V lost 2 bases to trimming and J lost 4 bases, with 15 bases between them. CDR1 and CDR2 (germline): MGHDK, SYGVNS. This CDR3 has 16 amino acids. The CDR3 reads CASSEPMTGQGNTIYF. In DNA, the CDR3 is TGTGCCAGCAGTGAACCCATGACGGGGCAAGGAAACACCATATATTTT.